This T cell receptor (beta chain) derives from a study of cytomegalovirus exposure and HLA in healthy donors. Whole-study results and caveats: The study recorded 160 or so TCR beta chains that were cytomegalovirus-associated.

Concerning this clone: Its antigen remains unidentified.

Assay used: immunoSEQ multiplex PCR; TCRdb lists only in-frame clones, some missing. Of roughly 310,000 clones detected, approximately 85% appear once; the ten largest clones hold roughly 0.88%. Germline CDR1 and CDR2: MNHNS and SASEGT. The CDR3 extends over 14 amino acids. Trimming took 6 bases from V and 6 from J, leaving 17 bases between them. Sequenced material: PBMCs. This TCR was sampled from a man between 25 and 39 years old in good health and CMV-seronegative. The genes are TRBV6-1 and TRBJ1-1; D possibly corresponds to TRBD1 (6 bases). DNA of the CDR3: TGTGCCAGCAGCGCCGGGACAAATCGGGCTGAAGCTTTCTTT. Encoded protein: CASSAGTNRAEAFF.